This T cell receptor (beta chain) was observed in a study of T-cell reconstitution after alpha-beta-depleted transplantation in children. The TCRbeta library incorporated unique molecular identifiers. One entry per CDR3 protein results from TCRdb running MiXCR on the PCR reads. The sample has roughly 300,000 distinct CDR3 sequences, more than 8% seen once. The CDR3 totals 13 residues. Trimming shortened V by 6 bases and J by 5 bases, and 14 bases separated the two germline ends. The V gene's germline CDR1 is MNHNY and CDR2 SVGAGI (reference sequence). Sequences were derived from PBMCs from the stem cell graft donor, sampled from the stem cell graft. V gene TRBV6-6 combines with J gene TRBJ2-7, with D uncertain. This TCR came from a human donor who donated a stem cell graft to a child with SCID. In nucleotides, the CDR3 is TGTGCCAGCAGCCTCAACCTTCTGGACGAGCAGTACTTC. Translated: CASSLNLLDEQYF.